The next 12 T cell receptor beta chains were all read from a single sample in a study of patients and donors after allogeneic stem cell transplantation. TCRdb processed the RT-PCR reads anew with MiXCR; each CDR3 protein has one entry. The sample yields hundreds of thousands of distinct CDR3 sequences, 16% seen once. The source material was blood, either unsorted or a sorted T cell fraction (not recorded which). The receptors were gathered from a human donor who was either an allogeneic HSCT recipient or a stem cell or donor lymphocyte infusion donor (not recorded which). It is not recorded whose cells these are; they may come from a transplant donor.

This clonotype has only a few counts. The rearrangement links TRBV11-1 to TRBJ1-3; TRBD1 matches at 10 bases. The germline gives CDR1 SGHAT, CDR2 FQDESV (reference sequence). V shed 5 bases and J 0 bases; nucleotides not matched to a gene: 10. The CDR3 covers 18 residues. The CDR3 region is CASSAPGQGGFSGNTIYF. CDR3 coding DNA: TGTGCCAGCAGCGCTCCCGGACAGGGGGGTTTCTCTGGAAACACCATATATTTT.

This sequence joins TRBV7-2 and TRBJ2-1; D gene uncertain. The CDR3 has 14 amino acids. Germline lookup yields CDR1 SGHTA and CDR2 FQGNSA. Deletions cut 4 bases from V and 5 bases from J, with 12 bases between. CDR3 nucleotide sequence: TGTGCCAGCAGCTCCCTCAGTAGCCACAATGAGCAGTTCTTC. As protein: CASSSLSSHNEQFF. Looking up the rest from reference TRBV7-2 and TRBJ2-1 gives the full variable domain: GAGVSQSPSNKVTEKGKDVELRCDPISGHTALYWYRQSLGQGLEFLIYFQGNSAPDKSGLPSDRFSAERTGGSVSTLTIQRTQQEDSAVYLCASSSLSSHNEQFFGPGTRLTVL.

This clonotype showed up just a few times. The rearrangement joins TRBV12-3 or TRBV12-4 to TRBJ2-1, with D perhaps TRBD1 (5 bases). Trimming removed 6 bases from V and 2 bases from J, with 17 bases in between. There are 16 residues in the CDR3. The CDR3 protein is CASSPQWGAPYNEQFF. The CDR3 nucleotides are TGTGCCAGCAGCCCCCAGTGGGGCGCCCCCTACAATGAGCAGTTCTTC.

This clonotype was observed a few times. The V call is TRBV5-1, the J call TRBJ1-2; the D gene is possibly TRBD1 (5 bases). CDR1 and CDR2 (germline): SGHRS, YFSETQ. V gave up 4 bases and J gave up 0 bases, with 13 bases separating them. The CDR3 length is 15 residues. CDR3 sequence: CASSSRDVSNYGYTF. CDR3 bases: TGCGCCAGCAGCAGCCGGGACGTCTCTAACTATGGCTACACCTTC.

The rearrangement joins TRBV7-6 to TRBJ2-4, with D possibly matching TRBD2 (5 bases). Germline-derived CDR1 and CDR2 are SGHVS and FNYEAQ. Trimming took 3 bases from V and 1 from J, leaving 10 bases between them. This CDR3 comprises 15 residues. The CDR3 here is CASSFEGSAKNIQYF. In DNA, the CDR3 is TGTGCCAGCAGCTTCGAGGGCAGCGCCAAAAACATTCAGTACTTC.

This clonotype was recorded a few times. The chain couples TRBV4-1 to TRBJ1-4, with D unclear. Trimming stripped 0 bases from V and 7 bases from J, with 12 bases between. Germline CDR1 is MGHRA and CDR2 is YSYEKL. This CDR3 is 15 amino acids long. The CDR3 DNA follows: TGCGCCAGCAGCCAAGATCCGGGGTTGGGTGAAAAACTGTTTTTT. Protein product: CASSQDPGLGEKLFF.

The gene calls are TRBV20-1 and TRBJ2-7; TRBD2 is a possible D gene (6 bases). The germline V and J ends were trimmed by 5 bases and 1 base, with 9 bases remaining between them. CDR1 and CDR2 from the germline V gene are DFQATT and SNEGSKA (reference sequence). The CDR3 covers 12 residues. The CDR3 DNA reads TGCAGTGCTCGGGACTCTTCCTACGAGCAGTACTTC. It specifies CSARDSSYEQYF.

In DNA, the CDR3 is TGTGCCACCAGCAGGCACAGGGGCCTTCAAGAGACCCAGTACTTC. This codes for CATSRHRGLQETQYF. V and J are TRBV15 and TRBJ2-5, with 7 bases matching TRBD1. The germline CDR1 and CDR2 sequences are LNHNV and YYDKDF (reference sequence). V trimming: 3 bases; J trimming: 2 bases; junction bases outside the gene matches: 6. The CDR3 is 15 residues long.

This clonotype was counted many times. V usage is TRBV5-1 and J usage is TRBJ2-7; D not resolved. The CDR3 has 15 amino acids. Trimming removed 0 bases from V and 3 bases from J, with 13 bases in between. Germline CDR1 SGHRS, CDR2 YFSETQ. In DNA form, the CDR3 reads TGCGCCAGCAGCTTGGCACTCGATGGGCTCTACGAGCAGTACTTC. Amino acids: CASSLALDGLYEQYF.

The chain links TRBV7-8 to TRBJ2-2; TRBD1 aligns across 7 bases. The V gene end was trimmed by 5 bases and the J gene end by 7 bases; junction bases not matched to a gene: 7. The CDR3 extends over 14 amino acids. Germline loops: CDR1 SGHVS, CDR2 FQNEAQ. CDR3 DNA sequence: TGTGCCAGCAGCCAAGGGACAGTGGGCGGGGAGCTGTTTTTT. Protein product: CASSQGTVGGELFF.

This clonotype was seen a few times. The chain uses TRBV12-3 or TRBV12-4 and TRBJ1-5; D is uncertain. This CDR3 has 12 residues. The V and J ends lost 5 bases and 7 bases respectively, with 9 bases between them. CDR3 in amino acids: CASSTLPQPQHF. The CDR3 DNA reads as TGTGCCAGCAGTACCCTCCCGCAGCCCCAGCATTTT.

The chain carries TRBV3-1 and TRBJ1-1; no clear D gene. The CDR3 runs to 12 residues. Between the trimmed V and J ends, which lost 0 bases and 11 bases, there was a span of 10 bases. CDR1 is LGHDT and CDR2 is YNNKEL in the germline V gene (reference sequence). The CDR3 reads CASSQDERRAFF. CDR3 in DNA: TGTGCCAGCAGCCAAGATGAGCGGAGGGCTTTCTTT.